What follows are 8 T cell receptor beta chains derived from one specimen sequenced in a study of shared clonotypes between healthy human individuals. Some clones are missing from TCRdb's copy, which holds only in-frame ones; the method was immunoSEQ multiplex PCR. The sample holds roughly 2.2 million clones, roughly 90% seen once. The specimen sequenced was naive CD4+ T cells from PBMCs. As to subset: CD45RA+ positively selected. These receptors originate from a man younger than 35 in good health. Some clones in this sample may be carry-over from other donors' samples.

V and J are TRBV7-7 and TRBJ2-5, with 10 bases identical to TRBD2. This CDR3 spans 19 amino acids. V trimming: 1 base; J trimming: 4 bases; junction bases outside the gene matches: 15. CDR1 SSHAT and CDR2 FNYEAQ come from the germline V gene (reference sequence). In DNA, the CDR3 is TGTGCCAGCAGCTTAGTATATGTTGGAGCGGGAGGGCCGGGAGAGACCCAGTACTTC. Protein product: CASSLVYVGAGGPGETQYF.

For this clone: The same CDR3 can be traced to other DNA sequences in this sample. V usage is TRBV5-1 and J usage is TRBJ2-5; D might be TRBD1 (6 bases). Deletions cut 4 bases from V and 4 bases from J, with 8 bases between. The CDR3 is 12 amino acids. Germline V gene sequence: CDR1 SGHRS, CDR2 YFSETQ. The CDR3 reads CASSTQGETQYF. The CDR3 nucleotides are TGCGCCAGCAGCACACAGGGAGAGACCCAGTACTTC.

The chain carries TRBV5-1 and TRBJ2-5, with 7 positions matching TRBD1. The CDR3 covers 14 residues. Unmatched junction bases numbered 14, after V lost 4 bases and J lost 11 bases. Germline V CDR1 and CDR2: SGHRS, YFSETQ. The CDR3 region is CASSPGQPLREQYF. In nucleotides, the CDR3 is TGCGCCAGCAGCCCGGGACAGCCTTTACGTGAGCAGTACTTC.

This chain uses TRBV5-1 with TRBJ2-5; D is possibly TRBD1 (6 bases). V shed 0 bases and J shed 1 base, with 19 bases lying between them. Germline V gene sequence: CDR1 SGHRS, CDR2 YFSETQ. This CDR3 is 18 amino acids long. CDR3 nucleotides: TGCGCCAGCAGCTTGGTCCCCGCCAACCAGGGGTCCCAAGAGACCCAGTACTTC. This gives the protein CASSLVPANQGSQETQYF.

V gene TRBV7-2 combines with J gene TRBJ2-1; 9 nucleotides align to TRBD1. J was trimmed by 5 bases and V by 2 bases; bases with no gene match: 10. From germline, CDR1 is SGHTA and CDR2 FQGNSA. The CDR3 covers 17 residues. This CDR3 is CASSLSSGTGIHNEQFF. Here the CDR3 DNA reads TGTGCCAGCAGCTTATCTTCCGGGACAGGGATCCACAATGAGCAGTTCTTC.

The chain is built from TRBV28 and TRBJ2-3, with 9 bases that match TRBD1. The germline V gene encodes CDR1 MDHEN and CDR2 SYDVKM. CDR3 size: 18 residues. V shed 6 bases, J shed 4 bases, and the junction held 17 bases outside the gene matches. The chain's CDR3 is CASSTTAWGQGLADTQYF. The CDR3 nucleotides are TGTGCCAGCAGCACTACGGCCTGGGGACAGGGCTTGGCAGATACGCAGTATTTT.

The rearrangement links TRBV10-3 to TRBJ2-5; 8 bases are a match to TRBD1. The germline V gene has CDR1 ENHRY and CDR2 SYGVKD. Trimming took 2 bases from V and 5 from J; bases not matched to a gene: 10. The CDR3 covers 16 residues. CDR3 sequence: CAISEGRDRGKETQYF. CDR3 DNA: TGTGCCATCAGTGAGGGGCGTGACAGGGGTAAGGAGACCCAGTACTTC.

This chain's CDR3 is CAWSRTSGRVYEQFF. For the CDR3, the DNA is TGTGCCTGGAGTCGGACTAGCGGGAGAGTCTATGAGCAGTTCTTC. The chain uses TRBV30 and TRBJ2-1; 13 nucleotides line up with TRBD2. CDR1 is GTSNPN, CDR2 SVGIG, per germline (reference sequence). V lost 2 bases, J lost 8 bases, and 6 bases stayed unmatched. This CDR3 spans 15 amino acids.